This T cell receptor beta chain appears in the sequencing data of a study of long-term antiretroviral therapy in people with HIV. The immunoSEQ assay was v3.0, run at survey level. The assay was immunoSEQ multiplex PCR, and TCRdb's table has in-frame clones only and misses some. The sample has 16,000 or so clones, around 83% seen once; the top ten hold over 4.5%. The V gene lost 6 bases and the J gene lost 0 bases, with 17 bases spanning the gap. The CDR3 runs 17 residues. Germline assignment: CDR1 ENHRY and CDR2 SYGVKD. The sample was unsorted PBMCs, taken 0.5 years after starting antiretroviral therapy. The chain uses TRBV10-3 and TRBJ2-2; D is undetermined. The TCR sequence derives from a woman in her thirties or forties with HIV. CDR3 protein: CAISHQFEVTNTGELFF. In nucleotides, the CDR3 is TGTGCCATCAGCCATCAGTTTGAGGTAACGAACACCGGGGAGCTGTTTTTT.